Listed below are T cell receptor beta chains from one sample, sequenced in a study of T cells in Graves' hyperthyroidism and ophthalmopathy. In TCRdb, the multiplex PCR reads were re-called with MiXCR into one record per CDR3 protein. The sample records 500,000 to 650,000 distinct CDR3 sequences, approximately 17% being singletons. The specimen sequenced was blood. The receptor source for this set is a young woman with Graves' ophthalmopathy. Each CDR3 is given with its conserved first and last residue. The D gene is left open where the match is weak. A clone size is listed for some rows: how often the clone was seen (once, few, many), or a class if it is expanded.

V	J	D	size	CDR3	DNA
TRBV2	TRBJ2-3	TRBD1	many	CASSRTGSTDTQYF	TGTGCCAGCAGTCGGACAGGGAGTACAGATACGCAGTATTTT
TRBV9	TRBJ2-3	.	.	CASSVHRRQGTDTQYF	TGTGCCAGCAGCGTCCACCGCAGACAGGGCACAGATACGCAGTATTTT
TRBV11-2	TRBJ2-1	TRBD2	many	CASSSLAGGSYNEQFF	TGTGCCAGCAGCTCCCTAGCGGGAGGCTCCTACAATGAGCAGTTCTTC
TRBV29-1	TRBJ1-1	.	.	CSVEDLGTEAFF	TGCAGCGTTGAAGATCTGGGCACTGAAGCTTTCTTT
TRBV6-1	TRBJ2-7	TRBD1	.	CASNKPGQAIYEQYF	TGTGCCAGCAATAAACCGGGACAGGCAATCTACGAGCAGTACTTC
TRBV3-1	TRBJ2-7	.	few	CASSQSLGTGVTYEQYF	TGTGCCAGCAGCCAATCCTTGGGAACAGGCGTTACCTACGAGCAGTACTTC
TRBV11-1	TRBJ2-2	.	many	CASRSLDGSITGELFF	TGTGCCAGCAGATCTCTGGACGGGAGTATTACCGGGGAGCTGTTTTTT
TRBV20-1	TRBJ1-5	.	few	CSAILPQGMGNQPQHF	TGCAGTGCTATCCTCCCACAGGGAATGGGCAATCAGCCCCAGCATTTT
TRBV28	TRBJ2-7	TRBD2	.	CASSLRRGTDSYEQYF	TGTGCCAGCAGTTTAAGGCGGGGGACGGATTCCTACGAGCAGTACTTC
TRBV28	TRBJ2-2	.	.	CAGSLGGTAPRATGELFF	TGTGCCGGCAGTTTGGGGGGGACAGCACCTCGGGCCACCGGGGAGCTGTTTTTT
TRBV5-1	TRBJ2-7	.	few	CASSPPHSYEQYF	TGCGCCAGCAGCCCCCCCCACTCCTACGAGCAGTACTTC
TRBV5-6	TRBJ1-2	TRBD1	.	CASSLGDRGFAGYTF	TGTGCCAGCAGCTTGGGGGACAGGGGGTTTGCTGGCTACACCTTC
TRBV28	TRBJ1-2	.	.	CATSRSGGALGYGYTF	TGTGCCACCAGCAGAAGTGGCGGCGCTCTGGGGTATGGCTACACCTTC